Shown below are 6 T cell receptor beta chains from a single sample sequenced in a study of technical replicates of blood from a handful of donors (dated by TCRdb to between 2016 and 2019). To prepare the library, the immunoSEQ multiplex PCR assay was applied. What TCRdb holds here is the immuneACCESS table cut down to in-frame rearrangements. Part of the clones is not present; checked against another copy, under half of the missing clones reflect an unresolved V gene, and the others are unexplained. This sample is represented by over 75,000 clones; 95% to 98% of them were singletons. The ten largest clones represent around 0.31% of the sample. Sequences were obtained from T cells isolated from PBMCs. These receptors originate from a human donor in good health.

In its sample, this clone was seen once. The chain links TRBV5-1 to TRBJ1-3; D may be TRBD1 (5 bases). The CDR3 contains 14 residues. With 0 bases removed from V and 4 bases from J, the gap between germline ends came to 8 bases. Looked up from germline, CDR1 is SGHRS and CDR2 is YFSETQ. CDR3 sequence reads: CASSLAGLGNTIYF. The CDR3 bases are TGCGCCAGCAGCTTGGCAGGGCTCGGAAACACCATATATTTT.

This clone came up once. V is TRBV2 and J is TRBJ2-5; TRBD2 matches at 13 bases. The CDR3 spans 15 residues. In germline, CDR1 is SNHLY, CDR2 FYNNEI. J was trimmed by 5 bases and V by 7 bases; bases with no gene match: 7. CDR3 protein: CASTGLAGYGETQYF. The CDR3, as DNA: TGTGCCAGCACGGGACTAGCGGGGTATGGGGAGACCCAGTACTTC. Full variable domain (rest looked up from reference TRBV2 and TRBJ2-5): EPEVTQTPSHQVTQMGQEVILRCVPISNHLYFYWYRQILGQKVEFLVSFYNNEISEKSEIFDDQFSVERPDGSNFTLKIRSTKLEDSAMYFCASTGLAGYGETQYFGPGTRLLVL.

The chain employs TRBV30 and TRBJ2-1; 7 bases are a match to TRBD2. CDR3 length: 12 amino acids. Looked up from germline, CDR1 is GTSNPN and CDR2 is SVGIG (reference sequence). V dropped 5 bases and J dropped 9; count of bases not matched to a gene: 7. The CDR3 bases are TGTGCCTGGGAGCCGGGACTACCTGAGCAGTTCTTC. This encodes CAWEPGLPEQFF. Variable domain in full (rest from reference TRBV30 and TRBJ2-1): SQTIHQWPATLVQPVGSPLSLECTVEGTSNPNLYWYRQAAGRGLQLLFYSVGIGQISSEVPQNLSASRPQDRQFILSSKKLLLSDSGFYLCAWEPGLPEQFFGPGTRLTVL.

J is TRBJ2-2 and V is TRBV6-4, with TRBD2 matching over 12 bases. The germline V gene has CDR1 MRHNA and CDR2 SNTAGT. V shed 8 bases and J 7 bases; nucleotides not matched to a gene: 5. The CDR3 covers 14 residues. CDR3 loop: CASRLAGDHGELFF. CDR3 nucleotides: TGTGCCAGCCGACTAGCGGGAGACCACGGGGAGCTGTTTTTT.

This chain joins TRBV19 and TRBJ2-7; tentatively, D is TRBD1 (6 bases). The germline V gene encodes CDR1 LNHDA and CDR2 SQIVND (reference sequence). Trimming removed 4 bases at V and 5 bases at J, with 18 bases between. This CDR3 is 15 amino acids long. The CDR3 reads CASSRSTGQQHEQYF. The CDR3 DNA sequence: TGTGCCAGTAGTAGGTCAACAGGGCAACAACACGAGCAGTACTTC.

The genes are TRBV10-2 and TRBJ1-2; D is perhaps TRBD1 (5 bases). The CDR3 length is 13 residues. V was pared by 3 bases and J by 7 bases, with 12 bases between. Looked up from germline, CDR1 is WSHSY and CDR2 is SAAADI. The CDR3 here is CASSEVGAGGYTF. CDR3 in DNA: TGCGCCAGCAGTGAAGTAGGGGCCGGTGGCTACACCTTC.